Shown below are 31 T cell receptor beta chains from a single sample sequenced in a study of blood T cell repertoires in COVID-19. Produced via immunoSEQ multiplex PCR; TCRdb's table is partial and in-frame only. In the table there are over 60,000 clones, around three quarters of which are singletons. Source material: peripheral blood. The receptor set was obtained from a human donor in a cohort sampled during active COVID-19.

V and J are TRBV5-1 and TRBJ2-3, with D tentatively TRBD1 (6 bases). Germline V gene data show CDR1 as SGHRS and CDR2 as YFSETQ. Trimming shortened V by 3 bases and J by 4 bases, and 15 bases separated the two germline ends. The CDR3 has 15 amino acids. DNA for the CDR3: TGCGCCAGCAGCTCAACCAGGGGCGGGCCAGATACGCAGTATTTT. Translation gives CASSSTRGGPDTQYF.

This sequence joins TRBV25-1 and TRBJ2-7; D unclear. CDR1 and CDR2 from the germline V gene are MGHDK and SYGVNS. V lost 4 bases and J lost 3, with 7 bases in between. The CDR3 has 12 amino acids. For the CDR3, the DNA is TGTGCCAGCAGTGGCTCTATCTACGAGCAGTACTTC. This codes for CASSGSIYEQYF.

This clone has more than one count but fewer than ten. The V call is TRBV27, the J call TRBJ1-5, with 9 bases matching TRBD1. The CDR3 loop spans 15 amino acids. The junction had 8 bases not matched to a gene; V was cut back by 5 bases and J by 6 bases. Germline V gene sequence: CDR1 MNHEY, CDR2 SMNVEV (reference sequence). In nucleotides, the CDR3 is TGTGCCAGCAGTACGACAGGGGGGCGAAGTCAGCCCCAGCATTTT. This codes for CASSTTGGRSQPQHF.

The J gene is TRBJ2-7, the V gene TRBV4-3; perhaps TRBD2 as D (6 bases). CDR3 size: 15 residues. Trimming removed 1 base at V and 3 bases at J, with 13 bases between. From germline, CDR1 is LGHNA and CDR2 YSLEER. CDR3 DNA: TGCGCCAGCAGCCAAGCATTCGGGAGCGGCTACGAGCAGTACTTC. This sequence encodes CASSQAFGSGYEQYF.

CDR3 loop: CASSYGRFNGYTF. For the CDR3, the DNA is TGTGCCAGCAGTTACGGGAGGTTTAACGGCTACACCTTC. The rearrangement joins TRBV6-5 to TRBJ1-2, with D unresolved. This CDR3 contains 13 residues. Trimming stripped 2 bases from V and 8 bases from J, with 12 bases between. The germline V gene has CDR1 MNHEY and CDR2 SVGAGI.

This clone was recorded once. The chain employs TRBV5-1 and TRBJ2-5; D call uncertain. This CDR3 is built from 12 residues. CDR1 and CDR2 from the germline V gene are SGHRS and YFSETQ. The V and J ends lost 4 bases and 5 bases respectively, with 9 bases between them. CDR3 region: CASSPNAETQYF. The DNA of the CDR3 is TGCGCCAGCAGCCCCAATGCGGAGACCCAGTACTTC.

The CDR3: CASSGGGVGEQYF. The DNA of the CDR3 is TGTGCCAGCAGCGGGGGCGGGGTGGGGGAGCAGTACTTC. This chain links TRBV9 with TRBJ2-7; a weak D match, TRBD2 (6 bases). This CDR3 spans 13 amino acids. V lost 3 bases to trimming and J lost 7 bases, with 14 bases between them. Germline CDR1 SGDLS, CDR2 YYNGEE.

The chain uses TRBV3-1 (or the pseudogene TRBV3-2) and TRBJ2-3, with 9 bases aligning to TRBD1. Per germline, CDR1 LGHDT and CDR2 YNNKEL (reference sequence). The CDR3 sequence is 14 residues long. V shed 6 bases and J 5 bases; nucleotides not matched to a gene: 6. CDR3 protein: CASSTGTGIDTQYF. DNA for the CDR3: TGTGCCAGCAGTACCGGGACAGGGATAGATACGCAGTATTTT.

The rearrangement links TRBV7-3 to TRBJ2-1, with D maybe TRBD2 (5 bases). The V gene lost 3 bases and the J gene lost 15 bases, with 15 bases spanning the gap. CDR3 size: 12 residues. The germline CDR1 and CDR2 sequences are SGHTA and FQGTGA. The CDR3: CASSFEGTTWFF. CDR3 in DNA: TGTGCCAGCAGCTTTGAGGGAACCACCTGGTTCTTC.

The rearrangement uses TRBV11-3 and TRBJ2-7, with 7 bases identical to TRBD1. This CDR3 is 13 amino acids long. Trimming at V came to 3 bases and at J to 8 bases, leaving 7 bases not matched to a gene. CDR1 and CDR2 (germline): SGHNT, YENEEA. In DNA, the CDR3 is TGTGCCAGCAGCTTCACAGGGGATCCCAAGCAGTACTTC. Its protein is CASSFTGDPKQYF.

The chain uses TRBV5-1 and TRBJ1-5; D is possibly TRBD1 (6 bases). There are 15 residues in the CDR3. Germline assignment: CDR1 SGHRS and CDR2 YFSETQ. V gave up 0 bases and J gave up 6 bases, with 13 bases separating them. In DNA, the CDR3 is TGCGCCAGCAGCTTGGTGGGGGCAGAGAGTCAGCCCCAGCATTTT. Residues: CASSLVGAESQPQHF.

The chain joins TRBV3-1 (or the pseudogene TRBV3-2) to TRBJ2-3; a possible D gene is TRBD2 (6 bases). The CDR3 extends over 12 amino acids. V gave up 2 bases and J gave up 8 bases, with 8 bases separating them. Germline loops: CDR1 LGHDT, CDR2 YNNKEL (reference sequence). CDR3 protein: CASSQKAGTQYF. The CDR3 nucleotides read TGTGCCAGCAGCCAAAAAGCGGGTACGCAGTATTTT.

This clone appeared a few times. This sequence joins TRBV5-1 and TRBJ1-1; possible D gene TRBD1, 6 bases. The CDR3 has 14 amino acids. Germline CDR1 is SGHRS and CDR2 is YFSETQ. Trimming took 4 bases from V and 1 from J, leaving 11 bases between them. In DNA, the CDR3 is TGCGCCAGCAGCGCCGGACAGACGAACACTGAAGCTTTCTTT. Translated: CASSAGQTNTEAFF.

The chain carries TRBV28 and TRBJ2-2; unclear D gene. Between the trimmed V and J ends, which lost 2 bases and 4 bases, there was a span of 11 bases. Per germline, CDR1 MDHEN and CDR2 SYDVKM. This CDR3 has 15 residues. CDR3 region: CASSLAATVTGELFF. CDR3 in DNA: TGTGCCAGCAGTTTAGCGGCGACGGTCACCGGGGAGCTGTTTTTT.

V and J are TRBV5-5 and TRBJ1-2; D is unresolved. The length of the CDR3 is 13 residues. Deletions cut 3 bases from V and 3 bases from J, with 9 bases between. CDR1 and CDR2 from the germline V gene are SGHKS and YYEKEE (reference sequence). CDR3 in DNA: TGTGCCAGCAGCTATTCCGGGGACTATGGCTACACCTTC. Encoded protein: CASSYSGDYGYTF.

The rearrangement links TRBV4-3 to TRBJ2-5; 8 bases are shared with TRBD2. Germline V lookup: CDR1 LGHNA, CDR2 YSLEER. V shed 1 base, J shed 5 bases, and the junction held 9 bases outside the gene matches. The CDR3 is made up of 16 amino acids. The CDR3 sequence: CASSQVIAGSWETQYF. The DNA of the CDR3 is TGCGCCAGCAGCCAAGTAATAGCGGGGAGTTGGGAGACCCAGTACTTC.

The chain links TRBV4-1 to TRBJ1-5; 7 bases agree with TRBD1. Trimming cost V 3 bases and J 4 bases; bases outside gene matches: 12. Germline CDR1 and CDR2: MGHRA and YSYEKL. The CDR3 extends over 17 amino acids. Written as DNA, the CDR3 is TGCGCCAGCAGCCAGACCCCCGGGACAGCCCCTAATCAGCCCCAGCATTTT. Translated: CASSQTPGTAPNQPQHF.

CDR3 loop: CSADRDAEQFF. CDR3 coding DNA: TGCAGCGCGGACAGGGACGCTGAGCAGTTCTTC. The chain has TRBV29-1 and TRBJ2-1; TRBD1 matches at 8 bases. J lost 9 bases, V lost 7 bases, and 5 bases had no gene match. Germline lookup yields CDR1 SQVTM and CDR2 ANQGSEA. The CDR3 has 11 amino acids.

This clone was detected a few times. The chain employs TRBV7-8 and TRBJ2-5; D unresolved. Germline-derived CDR1 and CDR2 are SGHVS and FQNEAQ. V was trimmed by 3 bases and J by 4 bases, leaving 9 bases between them. The CDR3 is 13 amino acids. CDR3 region: CASSFTPGETQYF. DNA for the CDR3: TGTGCCAGCAGCTTCACTCCAGGAGAGACCCAGTACTTC. The variable domain in full, completed from reference TRBV7-8 and TRBJ2-5, reads GAGVSQSPRYKVAKRGQDVALRCDPISGHVSLFWYQQALGQGPEFLTYFQNEAQLDKSGLPSDRFFAERPEGSVSTLKIQRTQQEDSAVYLCASSFTPGETQYFGPGTRLLVL.

This clone is a singleton in its sample. The CDR3 protein is CASGGHEGEKLFF. For the CDR3, the DNA is TGTGCCAGCGGGGGCCACGAAGGGGAAAAACTGTTTTTT. This sequence joins TRBV28 and TRBJ1-4; possible D gene TRBD1, 6 bases. This CDR3 has 13 amino acids. The V and J ends lost 8 bases and 8 bases respectively, with 15 bases between them. Germline-derived CDR1 and CDR2 are MDHEN and SYDVKM.

Only a few counts were recorded for this clone. The chain uses TRBV18 and TRBJ2-6; 8 bases align to TRBD1. J gave up 1 base and V 1 base, and 9 bases lay outside the gene matches. Germline V gene sequence: CDR1 KGHSH, CDR2 LQKENI. This CDR3 has 19 amino acids. The DNA for the CDR3 is TGTGCCAGCTCACCACAGTGGCGCAGGGGGCGGTCTGGGGCCAACGTCCTGACTTTC. Encoded protein: CASSPQWRRGRSGANVLTF.

The V and J genes are TRBV15 and TRBJ1-5; D is ambiguous. This CDR3 has 14 residues. Germline values: CDR1 LNHNV, CDR2 YYDKDF (reference sequence). Trimming took 0 bases from V and 5 from J, leaving 8 bases between them. CDR3 in DNA: TGTGCCACCAGCAGAGATAGAATGTATCAGCCCCAGCATTTT. Its protein product is CATSRDRMYQPQHF.

This clone turned up a few times. The chain combines TRBV19 with TRBJ2-7; 9 bases are shared with TRBD2. Germline-derived CDR1 and CDR2 are LNHDA and SQIVND (reference sequence). Trimming cost V 5 bases and J 4 bases; bases outside gene matches: 3. This CDR3 has 13 amino acids. Here the CDR3 reads CASSVGLAYEQYF. In DNA, the CDR3 is TGTGCCAGTAGTGTGGGACTAGCTTACGAGCAGTACTTC.

V is TRBV6-2 or TRBV6-3 and J is TRBJ2-7, with 12 bases that match TRBD2. Germline V CDR1 and CDR2: MNHEY, SVGEGT. The CDR3 spans 16 residues. The trim removed 5 bases at V and 10 bases at J, leaving 15 bases unmatched. CDR3 DNA: TGTGCCAGCAGTCTCGGGACTAGCGGGCGTGTAAGGTCCCAGTACTTC. It is translated as CASSLGTSGRVRSQYF.

This clone was detected only once. The junction does not match germline at one end; this may be a read error. The chain employs TRBV7-7 and TRBJ2-5; 8 bases match TRBD1. Germline CDR1 and CDR2: SSHAT and FNYEAQ (reference sequence). The length of the CDR3 is 16 residues. CDR3 in amino acids: CASSKGQRTGRETQYF. The DNA of the CDR3 is TGTGCTAGCAGCAAAGGTCAGCGGACAGGGAGGGAGACCCAGTACTTC.

The chain couples TRBV5-1 to TRBJ1-4; D is possibly TRBD1 (6 bases). The CDR3 has 14 residues. V lost 4 bases to trimming and J lost 8 bases, with 15 bases between them. The germline gives CDR1 SGHRS, CDR2 YFSETQ. The CDR3 nucleotides are TGCGCCAGCAGCACGACAGGTTATGGGGAAAAACTGTTTTTT. Translating gives CASSTTGYGEKLFF.

The rearrangement links TRBV30 to TRBJ1-6, with a weak D call TRBD1 (6 bases). Germline V gives CDR1 GTSNPN, CDR2 SVGIG (reference sequence). The V and J ends lost 5 bases and 7 bases respectively, with 15 bases between them. The CDR3 loop spans 14 amino acids. The DNA of the CDR3 is TGTGCCTGGGCCGCGCGGACAGACAATTCACCCCTCCACTTT. This gives the protein CAWAARTDNSPLHF.

The rearrangement uses TRBV4-3 and TRBJ1-4; D remains ambiguous. Germline CDR1 reads LGHNA; CDR2 reads YSLEER. The CDR3 is 15 amino acids. Trimming left V 4 bases short and J 0 bases short, with 9 bases between. CDR3 in DNA: TGCGCCAGCAGCCGCTCCGGGACAACTAATGAAAAACTGTTTTTT. This codes for CASSRSGTTNEKLFF.

The DNA of the CDR3 is TGTGCCAGCAGCGCCCATTCAGGGGACGGACTAGCGGGAGGTGAGCAGTACTTC. Residues: CASSAHSGDGLAGGEQYF. V usage is TRBV9 and J usage is TRBJ2-7; 14 positions match TRBD2. J was trimmed by 7 bases and V by 3 bases; bases with no gene match: 15. Germline lookup yields CDR1 SGDLS and CDR2 YYNGEE. CDR3 length: 18 amino acids. Combining the CDR3 with reference TRBV9 and TRBJ2-7 gives the whole variable domain DSGVTQTPKHLITATGQRVTLRCSPRSGDLSVYWYQQSLDQGLQFLIQYYNGEERAKGNILERFSAQQFPDLHSELNLSSLELGDSALYFCASSAHSGDGLAGGEQYFGPGTRLTVT.

This chain connects TRBV11-3 to TRBJ2-2, with 11 nucleotides matching TRBD2. Trimming cost V 5 bases and J 4 bases; bases outside gene matches: 6. The germline V gene has CDR1 SGHNT and CDR2 YENEEA. CDR3 size: 16 residues. CDR3 DNA sequence: TGTGCCAGCAGCATGGGACTAGCGGACAGCACCGGGGAGCTGTTTTTT. Translation: CASSMGLADSTGELFF.

This clone was counted a few times. The gene calls are TRBV27 and TRBJ2-7, with a possible D match to TRBD2 (5 bases). Trimming pared 6 bases from V and 5 bases from J, leaving 11 bases between. The germline gives CDR1 MNHEY, CDR2 SMNVEV (reference sequence). This CDR3 contains 12 residues. The DNA for the CDR3 is TGTGCCAGCAGAAGCCTAGCTAACGAGCAGTACTTC. Translation: CASRSLANEQYF.